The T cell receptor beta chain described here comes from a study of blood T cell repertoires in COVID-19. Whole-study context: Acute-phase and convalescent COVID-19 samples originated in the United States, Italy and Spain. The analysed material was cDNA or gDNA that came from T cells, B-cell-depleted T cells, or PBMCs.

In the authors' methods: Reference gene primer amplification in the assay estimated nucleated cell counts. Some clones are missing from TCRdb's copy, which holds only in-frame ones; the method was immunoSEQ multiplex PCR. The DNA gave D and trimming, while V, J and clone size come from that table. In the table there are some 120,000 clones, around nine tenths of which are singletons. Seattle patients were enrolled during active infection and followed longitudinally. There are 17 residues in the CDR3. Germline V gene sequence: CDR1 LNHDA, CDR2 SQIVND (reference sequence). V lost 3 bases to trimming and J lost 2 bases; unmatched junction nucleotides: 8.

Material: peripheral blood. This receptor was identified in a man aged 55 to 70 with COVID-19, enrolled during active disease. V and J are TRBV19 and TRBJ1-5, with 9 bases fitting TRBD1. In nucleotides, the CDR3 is TGTGCCAGTAGTATCGCCGGGACAGGGTTTGGCAATCAGCCCCAGCATTTT. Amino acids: CASSIAGTGFGNQPQHF.